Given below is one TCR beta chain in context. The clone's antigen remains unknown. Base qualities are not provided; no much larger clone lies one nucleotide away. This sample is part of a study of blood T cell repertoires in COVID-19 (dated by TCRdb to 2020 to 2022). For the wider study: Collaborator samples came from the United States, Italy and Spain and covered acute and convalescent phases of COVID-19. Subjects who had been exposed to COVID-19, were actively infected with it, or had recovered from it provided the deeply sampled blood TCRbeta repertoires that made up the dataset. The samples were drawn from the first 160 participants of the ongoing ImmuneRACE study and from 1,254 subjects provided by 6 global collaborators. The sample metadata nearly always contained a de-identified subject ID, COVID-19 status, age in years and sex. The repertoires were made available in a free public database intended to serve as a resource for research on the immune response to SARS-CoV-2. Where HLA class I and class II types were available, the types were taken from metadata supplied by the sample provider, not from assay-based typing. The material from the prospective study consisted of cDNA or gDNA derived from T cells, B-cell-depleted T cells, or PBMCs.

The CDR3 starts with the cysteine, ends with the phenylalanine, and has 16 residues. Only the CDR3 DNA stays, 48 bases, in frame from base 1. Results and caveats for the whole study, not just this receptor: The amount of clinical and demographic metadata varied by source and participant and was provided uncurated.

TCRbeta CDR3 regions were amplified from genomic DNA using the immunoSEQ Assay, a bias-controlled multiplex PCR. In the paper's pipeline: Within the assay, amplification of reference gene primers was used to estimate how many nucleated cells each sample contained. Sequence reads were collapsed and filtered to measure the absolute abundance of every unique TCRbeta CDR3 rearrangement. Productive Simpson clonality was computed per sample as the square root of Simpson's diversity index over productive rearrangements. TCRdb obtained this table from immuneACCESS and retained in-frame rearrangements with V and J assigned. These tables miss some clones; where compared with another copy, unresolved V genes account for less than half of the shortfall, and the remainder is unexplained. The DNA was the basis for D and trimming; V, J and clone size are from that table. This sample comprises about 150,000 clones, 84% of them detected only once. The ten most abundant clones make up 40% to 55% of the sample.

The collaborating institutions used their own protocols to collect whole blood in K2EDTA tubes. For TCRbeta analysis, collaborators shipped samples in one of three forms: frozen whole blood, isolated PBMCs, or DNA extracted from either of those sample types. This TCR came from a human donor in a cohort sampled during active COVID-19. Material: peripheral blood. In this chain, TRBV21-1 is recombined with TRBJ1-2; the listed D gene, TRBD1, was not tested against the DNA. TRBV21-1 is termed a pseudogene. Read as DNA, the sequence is TGTGCCAGCAGCAAAGCCACGAGCGAGAGACAGGGGACTTACTTCTTC. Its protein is CASSKATSERQGTYFF.